There are many counts of the clone carrying this T cell receptor beta chain. Its matching antigen is unknown. This specimen belongs to a study of T cells in Graves' hyperthyroidism and ophthalmopathy. The V gene lost 3 bases and the J gene lost 6 bases, with 6 bases spanning the gap. CDR3 size: 13 residues. CDR1 MNHNS and CDR2 SASEGT come from the germline V gene. Findings and caveats of the study: The majority of expanded thyroid clonotypes above 0.001 also appeared in blood.

What was amplified from RNA transcripts were TCR beta CDR3 regions. The primer set for the first-round RT-PCR of the TCR CDR3 was HTBI. TCRdb reprocessed the multiplex PCR reads via MiXCR and lists one record per CDR3 protein. The sample has a few hundred thousand distinct CDR3 sequences; 14% are singletons. The source of this sequence is a woman aged 25 to 45 with Graves' ophthalmopathy. Source material: blood. The chain recombines TRBV6-1 with TRBJ1-6; no definite D call. The DNA of the CDR3 is TGTGCCAGCAGTGAGTTTCTTAATTCACCCCTCCACTTT. Protein: CASSEFLNSPLHF.